This passage covers 20 T cell receptor beta chains from one sample sequenced in a study of T cells in Graves' hyperthyroidism and ophthalmopathy. TCR beta CDR3 region amplification was performed from RNA transcripts. First-round RT-PCR with HTBI primers amplified the TCR CDR3 region. TCRdb recomputed calls from the multiplex PCR reads with MiXCR, one row per CDR3 protein. The sample lists 450,000 to 700,000 distinct CDR3 sequences, more than 45% occurring once. Sequencing was performed on peripheral blood or thyroid tissue (not recorded which). The receptors shown here come from an adult woman with Graves' disease, either hyperthyroidism or ophthalmopathy (not recorded which).

The rearrangement links TRBV12-3 or TRBV12-4 to TRBJ2-7, with D possibly TRBD2 on 6 matching bases. The CDR3 runs 16 residues. Trimming removed 2 bases from V and 3 bases from J, with 17 bases in between. The CDR3: CASSLSAGRRSYEQYF. The CDR3, as DNA: TGTGCCAGCAGTTTATCGGCGGGGCGGCGGAGCTACGAGCAGTACTTC.

To note about this clonotype: This could be a read error, since a much larger clone is one nucleotide away. This rearrangement joins TRBV5-1 to TRBJ2-6; D might be TRBD2 (5 bases). V gave up 0 bases and J gave up 4 bases, with 17 bases separating them. Germline V gives CDR1 SGHRS, CDR2 YFSETQ. CDR3 length: 18 amino acids. CDR3 amino acids: CASSLGGPYPSGANVLTF. The CDR3 coding sequence is TGCGCCAGCAGCTTGGGAGGGCCCTACCCCTCCGGGGCCAACGTCCTGACTTTC.

On this clonotype: Since the CDR3 does not end with the conserved phenylalanine or tryptophan, this likely comes from a read error. The rearrangement links TRBV15 to TRBJ2-2; 9 bases line up with TRBD1. The CDR3 spans 15 residues. CDR1 and CDR2 from the germline V gene are LNHNV and YYDKDF (reference sequence). Trimming at V came to 5 bases and at J to 7 bases, leaving 8 bases not matched to a gene. The CDR3 coding sequence is TGTGCCACCAGCCCAGGGACAGGGTATGGCGGGGAGCTGTTTCTT. Amino acid sequence: CATSPGTGYGGELFL.

The rearrangement joins TRBV19 to TRBJ1-6; D remains unclear. This CDR3 is 12 amino acids long. Germline-derived CDR1 and CDR2 are LNHDA and SQIVND (reference sequence). V shed 7 bases and J shed 9 bases, with 10 bases lying between them. In nucleotides, the CDR3 is TGTGCCAGTAAGGAACGGGGTTCACCCCTCCACTTT. It yields the protein CASKERGSPLHF.

Note on this clonotype: At one boundary the junction diverges from the germline segment, which might be a read error. The V call is TRBV20-1, the J call TRBJ2-5; 12 nucleotides align to TRBD2. The CDR3 length is 13 residues. Germline V CDR1 and CDR2: DFQATT, SNEGSKA (reference sequence). CDR3 sequence reads: CSARTSGSATQCF. Here the CDR3 DNA reads TGCAGTGCTAGGACTAGCGGGAGTGCGACCCAGTGCTTC.

This clonotype occurred once. The V gene is TRBV19, the J gene TRBJ1-2; 12 bases map to TRBD1. The CDR3 spans 16 residues. The germline V gene encodes CDR1 LNHDA and CDR2 SQIVND (reference sequence). The junction had 7 bases not matched to a gene; V was cut back by 3 bases and J by 5 bases. The CDR3 is CASSIKGQGAWYGYTF. DNA for the CDR3: TGTGCCAGTAGTATCAAGGGACAGGGGGCGTGGTATGGCTACACCTTC. Full variable domain (outside the CDR3, taken from reference TRBV19 and TRBJ1-2): DGGITQSPKYLFRKEGQNVTLSCEQNLNHDAMYWYRQDPGQGLRLIYYSQIVNDFQKGDIAEGYSVSREKKESFPLTVTSAQKNPTAFYLCASSIKGQGAWYGYTFGSGTRLTVV.

The rearrangement uses TRBV7-2 and TRBJ2-2; 10 positions match TRBD2. Looked up from germline, CDR1 is SGHTA and CDR2 is FQGNSA. J was trimmed by 4 bases and V by 6 bases; bases with no gene match: 8. The CDR3 totals 16 residues. CDR3 nucleotide sequence: TGTGCCAGCAGGTCCCTAGCGGGGGCCGTCACCGGGGAGCTGTTTTTT. Translation: CASRSLAGAVTGELFF.

This clonotype has a count of ten or more. The chain recombines TRBV7-9 with TRBJ2-5; D possibly corresponds to TRBD2 (6 bases). This CDR3 region has 13 residues. Deletions cut 6 bases from V and 3 bases from J, with 11 bases between. Germline V gives CDR1 SEHNR, CDR2 FQNEAQ (reference sequence). The CDR3 spells CASRPTGEETQYF. The CDR3, as DNA: TGTGCCAGCAGGCCTACGGGGGAAGAGACCCAGTACTTC.

This clonotype has more than one count but fewer than ten. The chain recombines TRBV2 with TRBJ1-1, with D uncertain. This CDR3 has 13 residues. Trimming stripped 2 bases from V and 3 bases from J, with 7 bases between. Germline CDR1 is SNHLY and CDR2 is FYNNEI. Here the CDR3 DNA reads TGTGCCAGCAGTGAAACGGGATACACTGAAGCTTTCTTT. Translated: CASSETGYTEAFF.

This clonotype was recorded at least ten times. The V gene is TRBV7-6, the J gene TRBJ2-7; 7 bases are a match to TRBD2. Germline lookup yields CDR1 SGHVS and CDR2 FNYEAQ. After removal of 2 bases from V and 5 bases from J, the junction contained 9 bases not matched to a gene. This CDR3 has 15 amino acids. The CDR3 DNA follows: TGTGCCAGCAGCTTATCGTTCGGGAGGACCAACGAGCAGTACTTC. It translates to CASSLSFGRTNEQYF.

For the CDR3, the DNA is TGTGCCAGCAGTTTACCCCGAGCGGGTCTGGAGACCCAGTACTTC. Translation gives CASSLPRAGLETQYF. This chain connects TRBV28 to TRBJ2-5, with D perhaps matching TRBD2 (6 bases). Trimming stripped 2 bases from V and 5 bases from J, with 15 bases between. Germline V lookup: CDR1 MDHEN, CDR2 SYDVKM. The length of the CDR3 is 15 residues.

This clonotype appeared many times. The chain combines TRBV20-1 with TRBJ2-7; 9 nucleotides agree with TRBD1. Germline lookup yields CDR1 DFQATT and CDR2 SNEGSKA (reference sequence). The V and J ends lost 4 bases and 3 bases, in that order; junction bases with no gene match: 13. The CDR3 runs to 16 residues. As DNA, the CDR3 is TGCAGTGCTAATGACAGGGGGGAAAGCGGGCGCTACGAGCAGTACTTC. Its protein is CSANDRGESGRYEQYF.

V and J are TRBV7-9 and TRBJ2-5; D remains unclear. V lost 2 bases and J 2 bases, leaving 9 bases between the germline ends. The length of the CDR3 is 14 residues. Germline loops: CDR1 SEHNR, CDR2 FQNEAQ (reference sequence). CDR3 loop: CASSLPYRQETQYF. The CDR3 bases are TGTGCCAGCAGCTTACCGTACAGACAAGAGACCCAGTACTTC.

This clonotype occurred many times. The chain is built from TRBV19 and TRBJ2-2; tentatively, D is TRBD1 (5 bases). V lost 5 bases, J lost 6 bases, and 13 bases lay in between. CDR1 is LNHDA, CDR2 SQIVND, per germline (reference sequence). This CDR3 comprises 14 residues. The CDR3 nucleotides are TGTGCCAGTAGTTCTCTGTGGGGCGCCGGGGAGCTGTTTTTT. It codes for CASSSLWGAGELFF.

The CDR3 is CASGQFENEKLFF. The CDR3 DNA is TGTGCCAGCGGACAGTTCGAAAATGAAAAACTGTTTTTT. The chain is built from TRBV28 and TRBJ1-4; TRBD1 is a possible D gene (6 bases). CDR1 is MDHEN and CDR2 is SYDVKM in the germline V gene. The CDR3 length is 13 residues. The germline V and J ends were trimmed by 8 bases and 5 bases, with 12 bases remaining between them.

The chain is built from TRBV2 and TRBJ1-1; possibly TRBD1 for D (5 bases). There are 12 residues in the CDR3. V gave up 6 bases and J gave up 10 bases, with 15 bases separating them. Germline values: CDR1 SNHLY, CDR2 FYNNEI. CDR3 sequence reads: CASSLAVGGAFF. The CDR3 nucleotides are TGTGCCAGCAGCCTGGCCGTGGGGGGAGCTTTCTTT.

V usage is TRBV2 and J usage is TRBJ2-5; TRBD1 matches 7 bases. The CDR3 runs 15 residues. The germline gives CDR1 SNHLY, CDR2 FYNNEI. V was pared by 10 bases and J by 5 bases, with 16 bases of the junction left unmatched. Here the CDR3 reads CAISATTGMMETQYF. The DNA for the CDR3 is TGTGCCATCAGCGCGACGACAGGGATGATGGAGACCCAGTACTTC.

This clonotype was detected many times. This chain connects TRBV7-2 to TRBJ1-3; D not certain. Trimming shortened V by 5 bases and J by 15 bases, and 17 bases separated the two germline ends. Per the germline V gene, CDR1 is SGHTA and CDR2 is FQGNSA. CDR3 length: 12 amino acids. CDR3 nucleotide sequence: TGTGCCAGCAGCCCCCCGGGCGGATATAGATATTTT. It specifies CASSPPGGYRYF.

The gene calls are TRBV20-1 and TRBJ1-3, with D unresolved. There are 13 residues in the CDR3. With 5 bases removed from V and 0 bases from J, the gap between germline ends came to 8 bases. Germline-derived CDR1 and CDR2 are DFQATT and SNEGSKA (reference sequence). CDR3 protein: CSARALSGNTIYF. The CDR3 DNA reads TGCAGTGCTCGGGCTCTCTCTGGAAACACCATATATTTT.

This clonotype was recorded many times. The chain joins TRBV4-1 to TRBJ1-6; D ambiguous. Germline lookup yields CDR1 MGHRA and CDR2 YSYEKL. The CDR3 covers 15 residues. V lost 0 bases to trimming and J lost 7 bases, with 10 bases between them. For the CDR3, the DNA is TGCGCCAGCAGCCAAGATGAACGGGAGAATTCACCCCTCCACTTT. Amino acids: CASSQDERENSPLHF.